This T cell receptor (beta chain) was sequenced during a study of beta chain features in type 1 diabetes. Reverse transcription of all isolated RNA meant that expressed TCRB transcripts were sequenced. Generated by immunoSEQ multiplex PCR, the TCRdb table keeps only in-frame clones and is missing some. The sample yields roughly 610,000 clones, 15% to 18% seen once. This clone turned up a few times. The same CDR3 also results from other DNA sequences found in this sample. The CDR3 extends over 15 amino acids. Germline V gives CDR1 KGHSH, CDR2 LQKENI. The junction had 4 bases not matched to a gene; V was cut back by 3 bases and J by 2 bases.

The clonotype was recovered from a man between 18 and 29 years old in good health. Sequenced material: naive CD4+ T cells from blood. The rearrangement joins TRBV18 to TRBJ2-7; 10 bases align to TRBD1. The CDR3 DNA reads TGTGCCAGCTCACCCGGGACAGGGGCAACCTACGAGCAGTACTTC. Translated, it gives CASSPGTGATYEQYF.